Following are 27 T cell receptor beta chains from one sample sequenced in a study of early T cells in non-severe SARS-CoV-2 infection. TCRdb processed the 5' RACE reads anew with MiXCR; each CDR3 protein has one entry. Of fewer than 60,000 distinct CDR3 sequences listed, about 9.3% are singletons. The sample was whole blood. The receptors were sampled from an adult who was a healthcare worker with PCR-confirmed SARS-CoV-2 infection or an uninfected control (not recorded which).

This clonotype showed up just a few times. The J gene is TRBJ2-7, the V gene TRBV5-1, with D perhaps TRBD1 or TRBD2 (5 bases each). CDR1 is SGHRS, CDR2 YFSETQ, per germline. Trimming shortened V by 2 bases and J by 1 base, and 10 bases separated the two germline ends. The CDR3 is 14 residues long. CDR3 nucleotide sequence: TGCGCCAGCAGCTTTTGGGACGGTTCCTACGAGCAGTACTTC. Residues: CASSFWDGSYEQYF.

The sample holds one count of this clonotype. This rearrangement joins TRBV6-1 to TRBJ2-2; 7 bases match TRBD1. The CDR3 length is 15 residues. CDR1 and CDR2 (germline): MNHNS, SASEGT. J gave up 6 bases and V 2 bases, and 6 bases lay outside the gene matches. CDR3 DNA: TGTGCCAGCAGTGAAATAACAGGGGTGGCCGGGGAGCTGTTTTTT. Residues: CASSEITGVAGELFF.

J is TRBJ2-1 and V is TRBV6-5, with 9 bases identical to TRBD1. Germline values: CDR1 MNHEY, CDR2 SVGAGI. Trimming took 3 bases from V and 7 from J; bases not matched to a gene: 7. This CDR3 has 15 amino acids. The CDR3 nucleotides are TGTGCCAGCAGTTATTCTGGGACAGGGTTGAATGAGCAGTTCTTC. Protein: CASSYSGTGLNEQFF.

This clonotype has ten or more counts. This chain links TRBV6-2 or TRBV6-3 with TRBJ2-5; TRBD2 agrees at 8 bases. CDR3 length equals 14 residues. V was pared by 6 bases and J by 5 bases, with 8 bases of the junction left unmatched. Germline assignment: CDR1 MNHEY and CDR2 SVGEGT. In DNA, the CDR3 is TGTGCCAGCAGGGACCGGGGGGGTAACGAGACCCAGTACTTC. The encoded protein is CASRDRGGNETQYF.

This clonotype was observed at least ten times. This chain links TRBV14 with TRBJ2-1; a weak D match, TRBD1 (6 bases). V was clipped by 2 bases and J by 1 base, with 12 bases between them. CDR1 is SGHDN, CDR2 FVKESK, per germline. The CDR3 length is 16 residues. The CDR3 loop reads CASSQRGSGSYNEQFF. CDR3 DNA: TGTGCCAGCAGCCAAAGGGGGAGTGGGTCCTACAATGAGCAGTTCTTC.

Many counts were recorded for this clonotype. CDR3 sequence: CSVEDLSSYGYTF. The DNA of the CDR3 is TGCAGCGTTGAAGATCTTTCCAGCTATGGCTACACCTTC. This chain uses TRBV29-1 with TRBJ1-2; D remains ambiguous. The CDR3 sequence is 13 residues long. Germline V CDR1 and CDR2: SQVTM, ANQGSEA. Between the trimmed V and J ends, which lost 0 bases and 4 bases, there was a span of 9 bases.

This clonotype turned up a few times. The CDR3 spells CASRKTSGRWPYEQYF. CDR3 DNA: TGTGCCAGCAGAAAGACTAGCGGGAGATGGCCATACGAGCAGTACTTC. This chain links TRBV28 with TRBJ2-7, with 12 bases identical to TRBD2. This CDR3 has 16 residues. The germline V gene encodes CDR1 MDHEN and CDR2 SYDVKM. The ends lost 6 bases at V and 4 bases at J; junction bases unmatched: 10.

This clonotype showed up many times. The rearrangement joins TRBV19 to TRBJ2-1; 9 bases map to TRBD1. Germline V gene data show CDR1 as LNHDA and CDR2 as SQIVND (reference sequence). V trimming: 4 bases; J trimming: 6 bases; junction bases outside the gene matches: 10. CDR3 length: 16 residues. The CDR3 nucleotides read TGTGCCAGTAGTAGAGTGGGGACAGGGAAGCGCAATGAGCAGTTCTTC. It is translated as CASSRVGTGKRNEQFF.

CDR3 residues: CASTGGGALEAFF. Here the CDR3 DNA reads TGTGCCAGCACAGGGGGCGGAGCCCTTGAAGCTTTCTTT. The chain carries TRBV28 and TRBJ1-1, with 8 bases fitting TRBD1. This CDR3 spans 13 amino acids. The trim removed 7 bases at V and 7 bases at J, leaving 8 bases unmatched. Per the germline V gene, CDR1 is MDHEN and CDR2 is SYDVKM.

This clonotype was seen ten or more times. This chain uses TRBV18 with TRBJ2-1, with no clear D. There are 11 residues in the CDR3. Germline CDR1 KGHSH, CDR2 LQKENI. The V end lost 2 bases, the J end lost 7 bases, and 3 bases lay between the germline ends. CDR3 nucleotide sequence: TGTGCCAGCTCACCAAATAATGAGCAGTTCTTC. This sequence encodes CASSPNNEQFF.

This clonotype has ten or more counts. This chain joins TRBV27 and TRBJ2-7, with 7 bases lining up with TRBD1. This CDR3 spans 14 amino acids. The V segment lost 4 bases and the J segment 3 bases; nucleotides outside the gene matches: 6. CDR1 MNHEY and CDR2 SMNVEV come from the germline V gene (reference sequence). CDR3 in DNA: TGTGCCAGCAGTTCCGGGACAGAGATCTACGAGCAGTACTTC. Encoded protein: CASSSGTEIYEQYF.

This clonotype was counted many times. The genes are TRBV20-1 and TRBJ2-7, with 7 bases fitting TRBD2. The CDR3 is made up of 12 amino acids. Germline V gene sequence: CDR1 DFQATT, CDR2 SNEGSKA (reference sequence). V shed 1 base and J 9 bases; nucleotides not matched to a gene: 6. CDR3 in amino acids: CSARGSGFVQYF. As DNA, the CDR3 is TGCAGTGCTAGAGGTAGCGGGTTCGTGCAGTACTTC.

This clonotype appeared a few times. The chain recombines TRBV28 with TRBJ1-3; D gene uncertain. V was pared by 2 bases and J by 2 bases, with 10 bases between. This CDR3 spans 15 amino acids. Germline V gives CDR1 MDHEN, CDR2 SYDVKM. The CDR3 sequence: CASSLDTSTGNTIYF. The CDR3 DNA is TGTGCCAGCAGTTTAGACACGAGCACTGGAAACACCATATATTTT.

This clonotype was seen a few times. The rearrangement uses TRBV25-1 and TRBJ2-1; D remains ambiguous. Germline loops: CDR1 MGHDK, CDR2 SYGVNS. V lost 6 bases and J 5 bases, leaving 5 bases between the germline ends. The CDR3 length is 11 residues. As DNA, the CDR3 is TGTGCCAGCAGCGCTAACAATGAGCAGTTCTTC. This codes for CASSANNEQFF.

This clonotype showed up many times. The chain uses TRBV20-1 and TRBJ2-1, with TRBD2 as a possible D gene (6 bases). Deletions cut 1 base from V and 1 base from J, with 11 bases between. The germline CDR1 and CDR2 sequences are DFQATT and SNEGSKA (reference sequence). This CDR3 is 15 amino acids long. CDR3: CSARVTGVSYNEQFF. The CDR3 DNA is TGCAGTGCTAGAGTGACGGGAGTATCCTACAATGAGCAGTTCTTC.

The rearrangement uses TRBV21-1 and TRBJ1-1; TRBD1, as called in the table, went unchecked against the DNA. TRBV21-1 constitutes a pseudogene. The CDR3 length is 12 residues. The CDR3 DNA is TGTGCCAGCACCCCGGGGGTCCCTGAAGCTTTCTTT. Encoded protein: CASTPGVPEAFF.

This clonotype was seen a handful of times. CDR3 nucleotide sequence: TGTGCCAGCAGTCCCGCTAGCGGGAGGGCGGGGCAAGAGACCCAGTACTTC. Protein sequence: CASSPASGRAGQETQYF. The V call is TRBV12-3 or TRBV12-4, the J call TRBJ2-5; TRBD2 aligns across 12 bases. This CDR3 comprises 17 residues. V gave up 5 bases and J gave up 2 bases; unmatched junction bases: 9.

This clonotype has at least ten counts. The CDR3 region has the DNA TGTGCCAGCAGTGATGATGGGGCTGGGGTATACAATGAGCAGTTCTTC. This translates into CASSDDGAGVYNEQFF. The chain carries TRBV25-1 and TRBJ2-1, with D possibly being TRBD1 (5 bases). This CDR3 is built from 16 residues. Germline assignment: CDR1 MGHDK and CDR2 SYGVNS. The V gene lost 3 bases and the J gene lost 4 bases, with 16 bases spanning the gap.

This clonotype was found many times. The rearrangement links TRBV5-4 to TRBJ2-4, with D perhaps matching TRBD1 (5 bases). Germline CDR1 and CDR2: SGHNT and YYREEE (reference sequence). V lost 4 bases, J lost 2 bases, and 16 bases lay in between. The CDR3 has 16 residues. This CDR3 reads CASSLDPGATKNIQYF. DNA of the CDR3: TGTGCCAGCAGCCTGGATCCTGGGGCGACCAAAAACATTCAGTACTTC.

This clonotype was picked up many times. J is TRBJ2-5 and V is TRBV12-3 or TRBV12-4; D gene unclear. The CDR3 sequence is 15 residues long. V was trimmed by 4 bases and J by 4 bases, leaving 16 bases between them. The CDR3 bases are TGTGCCAGCAGTTCCCAAGGGCAAGGGCGAGAGACCCAGTACTTC. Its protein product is CASSSQGQGRETQYF.

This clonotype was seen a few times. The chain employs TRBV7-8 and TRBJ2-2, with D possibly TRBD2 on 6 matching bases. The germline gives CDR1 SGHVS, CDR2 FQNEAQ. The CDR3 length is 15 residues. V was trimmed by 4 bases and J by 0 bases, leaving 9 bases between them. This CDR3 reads CASSSLAANTGELFF. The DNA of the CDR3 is TGTGCCAGCAGCTCATTAGCGGCGAACACCGGGGAGCTGTTTTTT.

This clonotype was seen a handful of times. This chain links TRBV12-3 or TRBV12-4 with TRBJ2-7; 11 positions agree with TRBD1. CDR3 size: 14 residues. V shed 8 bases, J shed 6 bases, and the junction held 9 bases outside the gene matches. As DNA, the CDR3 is TGTGCCAGCGGCACCGGGACAGGGGGTAGCGAGCAGTACTTC. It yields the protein CASGTGTGGSEQYF.

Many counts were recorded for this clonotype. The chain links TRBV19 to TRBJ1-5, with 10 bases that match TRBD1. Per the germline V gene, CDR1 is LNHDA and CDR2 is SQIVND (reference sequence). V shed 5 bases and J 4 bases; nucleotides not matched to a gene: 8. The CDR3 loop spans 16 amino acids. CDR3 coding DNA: TGTGCCAGTAGTCCTCGGGACAGGGGAGGAAATCAGCCCCAGCATTTT. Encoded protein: CASSPRDRGGNQPQHF. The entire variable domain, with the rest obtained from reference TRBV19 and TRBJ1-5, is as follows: DGGITQSPKYLFRKEGQNVTLSCEQNLNHDAMYWYRQDPGQGLRLIYYSQIVNDFQKGDIAEGYSVSREKKESFPLTVTSAQKNPTAFYLCASSPRDRGGNQPQHFGDGTRLSIL.

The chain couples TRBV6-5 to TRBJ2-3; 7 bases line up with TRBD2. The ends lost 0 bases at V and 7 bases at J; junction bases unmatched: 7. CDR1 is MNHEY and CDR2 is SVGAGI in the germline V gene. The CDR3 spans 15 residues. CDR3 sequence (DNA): TGTGCCAGCAGTTACTCGAGTTTAGCGGGTTATACGCAGTATTTT. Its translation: CASSYSSLAGYTQYF.

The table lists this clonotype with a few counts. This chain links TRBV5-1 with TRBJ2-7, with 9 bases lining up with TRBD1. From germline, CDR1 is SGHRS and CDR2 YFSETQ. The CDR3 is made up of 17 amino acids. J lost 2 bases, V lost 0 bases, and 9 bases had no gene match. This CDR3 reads CASSLATGQGNTYEQYF. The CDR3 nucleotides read TGCGCCAGCAGCTTGGCGACGGGACAGGGAAATACCTACGAGCAGTACTTC.

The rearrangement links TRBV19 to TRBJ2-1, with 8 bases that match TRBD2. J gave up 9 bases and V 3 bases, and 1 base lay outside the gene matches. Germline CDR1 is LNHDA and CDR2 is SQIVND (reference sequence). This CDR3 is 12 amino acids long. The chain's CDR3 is CASSIREGEQFF. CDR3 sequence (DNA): TGTGCCAGTAGTATTCGGGAGGGTGAGCAGTTCTTC. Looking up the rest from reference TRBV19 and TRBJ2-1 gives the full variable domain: DGGITQSPKYLFRKEGQNVTLSCEQNLNHDAMYWYRQDPGQGLRLIYYSQIVNDFQKGDIAEGYSVSREKKESFPLTVTSAQKNPTAFYLCASSIREGEQFFGPGTRLTVL.

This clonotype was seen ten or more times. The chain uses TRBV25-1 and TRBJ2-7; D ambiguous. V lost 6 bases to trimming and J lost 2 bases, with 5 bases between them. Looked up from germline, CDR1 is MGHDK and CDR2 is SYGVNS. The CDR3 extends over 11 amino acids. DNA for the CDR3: TGTGCCAGCAGCGCCACCTACGAGCAGTACTTC. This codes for CASSATYEQYF.